This paragraph covers one TCR beta chain sequence. The antigen is not known. The length of the CDR3 is 14 residues. Germline CDR1 MNHEY, CDR2 SMNVEV (reference sequence). V was cut by 5 bases and J by 5 bases, with 12 bases left in between. These data are taken from a study of beta chain features in type 1 diabetes. Whole-study results and caveats: PCR could preferentially amplify shorter templates, alike in patients and controls. Shorter TCRB CDR3s, moderately but significantly so, were found in Type 1 diabetes patients in all four CD4+ subsets. Comparison showed that naive, central memory and Treg TCRB repertoires appeared more similar among patients than among healthy donors. Cells carrying high TCR expression could end up over-represented when cDNA is sequenced.

Sequenced material consisted of expressed TCRB transcripts (all of the isolated RNA was reverse transcribed). TCRdb's copy holds only in-frame clones and misses some; the assay was immunoSEQ multiplex PCR. The profile shows about 930,000 clones, 17% of them singletons. The sample consisted of naive CD4+ T cells from blood. This chain links TRBV27 with TRBJ2-2; possibly TRBD2 for D (6 bases). The clonotype was recovered from a woman in her late teens or twenties in good health. The CDR3 DNA follows: TGTGCCAGCAGTCCGCTTAGCGGAACCGGGGAGCTGTTTTTT. Protein sequence: CASSPLSGTGELFF.